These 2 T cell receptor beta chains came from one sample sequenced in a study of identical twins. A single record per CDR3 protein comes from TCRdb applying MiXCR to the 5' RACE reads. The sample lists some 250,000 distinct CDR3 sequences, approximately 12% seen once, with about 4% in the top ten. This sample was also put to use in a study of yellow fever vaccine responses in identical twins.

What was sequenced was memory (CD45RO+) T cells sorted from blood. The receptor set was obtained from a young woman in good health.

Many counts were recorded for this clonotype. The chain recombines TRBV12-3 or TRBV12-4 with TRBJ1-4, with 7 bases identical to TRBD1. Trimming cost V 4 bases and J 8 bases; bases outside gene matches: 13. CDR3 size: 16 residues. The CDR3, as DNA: TGTGCCAGCAGTTCCCCGGGGCCGGGACAGACAGAAAAACTGTTTTTT. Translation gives CASSSPGPGQTEKLFF.

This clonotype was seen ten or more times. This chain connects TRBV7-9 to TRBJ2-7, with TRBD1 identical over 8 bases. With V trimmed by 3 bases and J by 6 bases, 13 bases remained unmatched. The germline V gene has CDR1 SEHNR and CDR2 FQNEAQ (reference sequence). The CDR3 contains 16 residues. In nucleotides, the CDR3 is TGTGCCAGCAGCTTTGGACAGGGAGGCTCGGCTCGCGAGCAGTACTTC. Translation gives CASSFGQGGSAREQYF.